The source of this T cell receptor beta chain is a study of blood T cell repertoires in COVID-19 (dated by TCRdb to about 2020). Some background on the complete study: Collaborator samples came from the United States, Italy and Spain and covered acute and convalescent phases of COVID-19. Sample metadata almost always included a de-identified subject ID, COVID-19 status, age in years and sex. Subjects who had been exposed to COVID-19, were actively infected with it, or had recovered from it provided the deeply sampled blood TCRbeta repertoires that made up the dataset. The repertoires were made available in a free public database intended to serve as a resource for research on the immune response to SARS-CoV-2. HLA class I and class II types, where available, came from metadata supplied by the sample provider rather than from assay-based typing. The samples were drawn from two sources: the first 160 participants of the ongoing ImmuneRACE study, and fewer than 1,500 subjects contributed by 6 global collaborators. The prospective study material was composed of cDNA or gDNA derived from T cells, B-cell-depleted T cells, or PBMCs. The study at large found these results: The amount of clinical and demographic metadata varied by source and participant and was provided uncurated.

The immunoSEQ Assay, a bias-controlled multiplex PCR, was used to amplify TCRbeta CDR3 regions from genomic DNA. The original methods were these. The number of nucleated cells in each sample was estimated by amplification of reference gene primers within the assay. To quantify the absolute abundance of each unique TCRbeta CDR3 rearrangement, sequence reads were collapsed and filtered. For each sample, productive Simpson clonality was calculated as the square root of Simpson's diversity index across productive rearrangements. Entries here come from immuneACCESS through TCRdb and include only in-frame sequences with V and J called. Some clones fail to appear in such tables; in the studies checked, an unresolved V gene covers under half of the shortfall, and the cause of the remainder is unknown. V, J and clone size were drawn from that table, and D and trimming were deduced from the DNA. Here the sample has about 100,000 clones; over 65% occur a single time. The ten largest clones capture about 27% of the sample.

Note on this clone: The clone's antigen remains unknown. The input lacks base qualities; no much larger clone sits a single base away.

Whole blood was collected in K2EDTA tubes by collaborating institutions according to the institutions' own protocols. Collaborator samples were shipped for TCRbeta analysis as frozen whole blood, isolated PBMCs, or DNA extracted from either sample type. From the cysteine up to the phenylalanine, the CDR3 has a length of 16 residues. Only the CDR3 region is kept as DNA, spanning 48 bases read in frame from base 1. CDR1 and CDR2 are drawn from the germline V gene: ENHRY, SYGVKD. V gives up 0 bases and J gives up 4 bases, and the segment between their germline ends measures 12 bases. The chain links TRBV10-3 with TRBJ2-2; a tentative D match to TRBD1 spans 5 bases. This clonotype was obtained from a man between 60 and 75 years old with acute or convalescent COVID-19. The sequenced sample was peripheral blood. The nucleotide sequence reads as follows: TGTGCCATCAGTGAGTCGAAGGGGTTGGGCACCGGGGAGCTGTTTTTT. This gives the protein CAISESKGLGTGELFF.